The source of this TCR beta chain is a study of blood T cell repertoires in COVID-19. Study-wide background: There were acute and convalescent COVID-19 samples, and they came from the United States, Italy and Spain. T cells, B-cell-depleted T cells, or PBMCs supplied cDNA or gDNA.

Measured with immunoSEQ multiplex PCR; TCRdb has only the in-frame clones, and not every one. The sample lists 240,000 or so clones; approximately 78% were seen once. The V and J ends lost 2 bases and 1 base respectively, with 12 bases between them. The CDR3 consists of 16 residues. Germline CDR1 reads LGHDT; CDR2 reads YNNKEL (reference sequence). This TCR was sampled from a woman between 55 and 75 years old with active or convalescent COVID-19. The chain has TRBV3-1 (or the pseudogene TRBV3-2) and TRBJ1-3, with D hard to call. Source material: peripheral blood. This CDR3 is CASSQYRVSSGNTIYF. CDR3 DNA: TGTGCCAGCAGCCAATATCGGGTCTCTTCTGGAAACACCATATATTTT.